Listed here are 21 T cell receptor beta chains from one sample, sequenced in a study of early T cells in non-severe SARS-CoV-2 infection. Via MiXCR, TCRdb re-called the 5' RACE reads, giving one row per CDR3 protein. The table records tens of thousands of distinct CDR3 sequences, 5.5% to 7.5% of them present only once. Sequencing was carried out using whole blood. Receptors originate from an adult who was a healthcare worker with PCR-confirmed SARS-CoV-2 infection or an uninfected control (not recorded which).

Within the sample, this clonotype is medium-sized. The chain has TRBV5-6 and TRBJ2-2; D is perhaps TRBD1 (5 bases). In germline, CDR1 is SGHDT, CDR2 YYEEEE. With 4 bases removed from V and 0 bases from J, the gap between germline ends came to 7 bases. This CDR3 has 14 residues. Here the CDR3 DNA reads TGTGCCAGCAGCCAGACAGCGAACACCGGGGAGCTGTTTTTT. It codes for CASSQTANTGELFF.

This clonotype was counted ten times or more. The chain couples TRBV3-1 to TRBJ2-3, with 11 nucleotides matching TRBD2. CDR1 and CDR2 (germline): LGHDT, YNNKEL (reference sequence). This CDR3 has 18 amino acids. V was pared by 4 bases and J by 2 bases, with 11 bases of the junction left unmatched. The CDR3 nucleotides read TGTGCCAGCAGCCCCTTAGTCCTAGCGGGGGGCCTCACAGATACGCAGTATTTT. Residues: CASSPLVLAGGLTDTQYF.

By frequency in the sample, this clonotype is medium-sized (0.01 to 0.1%). This chain connects TRBV12-3 or TRBV12-4 to TRBJ2-1, with D possibly called TRBD1 or TRBD2 (5 bases each). Trimming cost V 5 bases and J 6 bases, with 11 bases left between them. The CDR3 consists of 13 residues. The CDR3 sequence: CASSQGTPNEQFF. The CDR3 DNA reads TGTGCCAGCAGTCAAGGGACCCCCAATGAGCAGTTCTTC.

This clonotype was picked up one time. Since a much larger clone is just one base distant, this may be a read error. The chain links TRBV5-1 to TRBJ2-1; 11 positions match TRBD1. CDR3 length: 14 residues. CDR1 SGHRS and CDR2 YFSETQ come from the germline V gene. As DNA, the CDR3 is TGCACCAGCAGCTCGGACAGGGGGCTGGGTGAGCAGTTCTTC. Its protein product is CTSSSDRGLGEQFF.

This clonotype was recorded many times. The chain combines TRBV20-1 with TRBJ1-6; TRBD1 is a possible D gene (6 bases). This CDR3 region has 13 residues. Between the trimmed V and J ends, which lost 0 bases and 7 bases, there was a span of 7 bases. CDR1 is DFQATT and CDR2 is SNEGSKA in the germline V gene (reference sequence). CDR3 in amino acids: CSAREDSNSPLHF. In DNA, the CDR3 is TGCAGTGCTAGAGAGGACAGCAATTCACCCCTCCACTTT.

Ten or more counts support this clonotype. The chain is built from TRBV12-3 or TRBV12-4 and TRBJ1-3; 9 bases are shared with TRBD1. The CDR3 sequence is 16 residues long. The V segment lost 6 bases and the J segment 0 bases; nucleotides outside the gene matches: 6. CDR3 nucleotides: TGTGCCAGCAGACGAGGACAGGGGAGCTCTGGAAACACCATATATTTT. Encoded protein: CASRRGQGSSGNTIYF.

The chain links TRBV18 to TRBJ1-4, with TRBD1 matching 9 bases. V lost 6 bases and J lost 6; bases outside the gene matches: 8. The CDR3 extends over 15 amino acids. Looked up from germline, CDR1 is KGHSH and CDR2 is LQKENI. CDR3 DNA sequence: TGTGCCAGCTCGCCATACAGGGGGCGCGATGAAAAACTGTTTTTT. The encoded protein is CASSPYRGRDEKLFF.

In this sample, this clonotype is medium-sized. The chain has TRBV20-1 and TRBJ2-1; D perhaps matches TRBD1 (6 bases). Germline lookup yields CDR1 DFQATT and CDR2 SNEGSKA (reference sequence). The CDR3 contains 16 residues. The V end lost 0 bases, the J end lost 1 base, and 13 bases lay between the germline ends. The DNA of the CDR3 is TGCAGTGCTAGAGATGGAACAGGGTCATCCTACAATGAGCAGTTCTTC. As protein: CSARDGTGSSYNEQFF.

This clonotype was recorded at least ten times. The rearrangement joins TRBV6-6 to TRBJ2-1; 9 nucleotides line up with TRBD1. CDR3 length: 18 amino acids. The V segment lost 4 bases and the J segment 0 bases; nucleotides outside the gene matches: 10. Germline CDR1 is MNHNY and CDR2 is SVGAGI (reference sequence). This CDR3 reads CASSSGTGTSGSYNEQFF. CDR3 nucleotides: TGTGCCAGCAGTTCCGGGACAGGGACATCCGGCTCCTACAATGAGCAGTTCTTC.

This clonotype was seen many times. V gene TRBV6-1 combines with J gene TRBJ2-4; tentative D call: TRBD1 (6 bases). The CDR3 covers 17 residues. CDR1 and CDR2 from the germline V gene are MNHNS and SASEGT. The V end lost 1 base, the J end lost 0 bases, and 13 bases lay between the germline ends. CDR3 sequence reads: CASSEGTAVGAKNIQYF. DNA for the CDR3: TGTGCCAGCAGTGAAGGGACAGCCGTGGGAGCCAAAAACATTCAGTACTTC.

This rearrangement joins TRBV20-1 to TRBJ2-3; 10 bases agree with TRBD1. V lost 5 bases to trimming and J lost 3 bases; unmatched junction nucleotides: 5. This CDR3 spans 14 amino acids. Germline V CDR1 and CDR2: DFQATT, SNEGSKA (reference sequence). CDR3 coding DNA: TGCAGTGCTTATCCGGGACAGGGGACAGATACGCAGTATTTT. This translates into CSAYPGQGTDTQYF.

The V and J genes are TRBV29-1 and TRBJ1-4, with TRBD1 as a possible D gene (5 bases). V dropped 6 bases and J dropped 11 bases, with 19 bases sitting between them. Germline V lookup: CDR1 SQVTM, CDR2 ANQGSEA. The CDR3 sequence is 13 residues long. The CDR3 sequence: CSVVIGRVGKLFF. The CDR3 DNA reads TGCAGCGTCGTGATTGGCAGGGTCGGGAAACTGTTTTTT.

The rearrangement uses TRBV19 and TRBJ2-2; 8 bases align to TRBD2. Germline V gene data show CDR1 as LNHDA and CDR2 as SQIVND (reference sequence). There are 14 residues in the CDR3. V gave up 3 bases and J gave up 5 bases; unmatched junction bases: 2. The CDR3 coding sequence is TGTGCCAGTAGTATGGTAGCGGGGACCGGGGAGCTGTTTTTT. Amino acids: CASSMVAGTGELFF.

The gene calls are TRBV2 and TRBJ1-1; D ambiguous. The V gene lost 4 bases and the J gene lost 8 bases, with 14 bases spanning the gap. This CDR3 has 13 residues. Germline loops: CDR1 SNHLY, CDR2 FYNNEI. DNA of the CDR3: TGTGCCAGCAGTGGTTTGAGCAGCAGAGAAGCTTTCTTT. This codes for CASSGLSSREAFF.

The V call is TRBV5-4, the J call TRBJ1-1; no reliable D call. The CDR3 covers 14 residues. V lost 3 bases, J lost 0 bases, and 9 bases lay in between. CDR1 and CDR2 from the germline V gene are SGHNT and YYREEE (reference sequence). This CDR3 is CASSSRDMNTEAFF. CDR3 sequence (DNA): TGTGCCAGCAGCTCGAGAGATATGAACACTGAAGCTTTCTTT.

This clonotype was seen at least ten times. V and J are TRBV4-1 and TRBJ2-3; D could derive from TRBD1 or TRBD2 (5 bases each). The CDR3 extends over 17 amino acids. CDR1 MGHRA and CDR2 YSYEKL come from the germline V gene. Trimming removed 3 bases at V and 0 bases at J, with 16 bases between. The CDR3 sequence is CASSHKLGGVSTDTQYF. CDR3 nucleotides: TGCGCCAGCAGCCATAAACTTGGGGGAGTTAGCACAGATACGCAGTATTTT.

This clonotype was found many times. The chain joins TRBV19 to TRBJ2-2; a possible D gene is TRBD1 (6 bases). CDR1 and CDR2 (germline): LNHDA, SQIVND (reference sequence). Trimming cost V 10 bases and J 2 bases, with 11 bases left between them. The CDR3 is 13 residues long. CDR3 sequence reads: CATRDTNTGELFF. The DNA of the CDR3 is TGTGCCACCCGGGACACAAACACCGGGGAGCTGTTTTTT.

This clonotype was counted ten times or more. The chain employs TRBV20-1 and TRBJ2-2, with 8 bases identical to TRBD1. Per germline, CDR1 DFQATT and CDR2 SNEGSKA (reference sequence). The trim removed 3 bases at V and 5 bases at J, leaving 5 bases unmatched. The CDR3 is 14 amino acids. This CDR3 is CSASQGAGTGELFF. CDR3 nucleotide sequence: TGCAGTGCTAGTCAGGGGGCAGGGACCGGGGAGCTGTTTTTT.

This clonotype was counted at least ten times. The chain uses TRBV6-1 and TRBJ2-2; no clear D. Deletions cut 7 bases from V and 0 bases from J, with 12 bases between. Germline V gene lookup returns CDR1 MNHNS and CDR2 SASEGT. The CDR3 runs 15 residues. CDR3 nucleotide sequence: TGTGCCAGCATTCCGGGCCTGCCGAACACCGGGGAGCTGTTTTTT. Its protein product is CASIPGLPNTGELFF.

This clonotype was seen many times. The chain links TRBV27 to TRBJ2-1; 8 bases are shared with TRBD1. The V gene end was trimmed by 3 bases and the J gene end by 3 bases; junction bases not matched to a gene: 19. CDR3 length equals 20 residues. CDR1 is MNHEY, CDR2 SMNVEV, per germline (reference sequence). CDR3 in amino acids: CASSFTSFPITGGNYNEQFF. DNA for the CDR3: TGTGCCAGCAGTTTCACCTCTTTCCCAATAACAGGGGGGAACTACAATGAGCAGTTCTTC.

Ten or more counts support this clonotype. The V and J genes are TRBV7-2 and TRBJ2-7; TRBD2 agrees at 9 bases. V was pared by 2 bases and J by 7 bases, with 9 bases of the junction left unmatched. Germline loops: CDR1 SGHTA, CDR2 FQGNSA. The CDR3 extends over 15 amino acids. The CDR3, as DNA: TGTGCCAGCAGCTTACTAGCGGGGCCAAGCCGGGAGCAGTACTTC. This codes for CASSLLAGPSREQYF.